A single sample gave rise to the 17 T cell receptor beta chains below, sequenced in a study of PD-1 blockade in classical Hodgkin lymphoma. Time point in this sample: cycle 4 day 1 (C4D1), after 5 to 7 weeks of nivolumab. Each and every patient relapsed after autologous stem cell transplantation, and patients got differing brentuximab vedotin exposure. Sequencing used immunoSEQ multiplex PCR; TCRdb keeps in-frame clones, though not all of them. There are about 20,000 clones in the sample; more than 75% occur only once, and roughly two fifths lies in the top ten. The sample here was peripheral blood mononuclear cells (PBMCs), taken before the fourth cycle of nivolumab. The receptors shown here come from a human donor with classical Hodgkin lymphoma.

This clone was found once. The V call is TRBV27, the J call TRBJ2-3; D not certain. Germline V gene lookup returns CDR1 MNHEY and CDR2 SMNVEV (reference sequence). Deletions cut 7 bases from V and 5 bases from J, with 10 bases between. The CDR3 has 12 residues. The chain's CDR3 is CASKKSRDTQYF. The CDR3 DNA follows: TGTGCCAGCAAAAAATCGCGAGATACGCAGTATTTT.

J is TRBJ1-3 and V is TRBV6-6; TRBD1 aligns across 7 bases. The trim removed 6 bases at V and 3 bases at J, leaving 5 bases unmatched. Germline V CDR1 and CDR2: MNHNY, SVGAGI (reference sequence). The CDR3 is 14 amino acids. The chain's CDR3 is CASSPSGGGNTIYF. The CDR3 nucleotides are TGTGCCAGCAGCCCTTCAGGGGGTGGAAACACCATATATTTT.

This chain uses TRBV6-5 with TRBJ1-2, with D tentatively TRBD1 (5 bases). V gave up 6 bases and J gave up 3 bases, with 14 bases separating them. Germline values: CDR1 MNHEY, CDR2 SVGAGI. This CDR3 has 14 amino acids. The CDR3 sequence is CASSYRPQDYGYTF. For the CDR3, the DNA is TGTGCCAGCAGCTACCGTCCACAGGACTATGGCTACACCTTC.

The table lists this clone with a few counts. The rearrangement uses TRBV7-6 and TRBJ2-3; D tentatively reads TRBD1 or TRBD2 (5 bases each). Between the trimmed V and J ends, which lost 5 bases and 3 bases, there was a span of 6 bases. CDR1 is SGHVS and CDR2 is FNYEAQ in the germline V gene. The CDR3 sequence is 12 residues long. This chain's CDR3 is CASSGGTDTQYF. The CDR3 region has the DNA TGTGCCAGCAGCGGGGGAACAGATACGCAGTATTTT.

The rearrangement uses TRBV6-6 and TRBJ1-2; a weak D match, TRBD1 (5 bases). With 5 bases removed from V and 4 bases from J, the gap between germline ends came to 11 bases. Looked up from germline, CDR1 is MNHNY and CDR2 is SVGAGI (reference sequence). This CDR3 is 13 amino acids long. In nucleotides, the CDR3 is TGTGCCAGCAGTGCAGGACACGCCTATGGCTACACCTTC. Protein sequence: CASSAGHAYGYTF.

The chain has TRBV5-8 and TRBJ2-7, with unresolved D. The ends were cut back, 0 bases at V and 3 bases at J, with 7 bases in the middle. The V gene's germline CDR1 is SGHTS and CDR2 YDEGEE. The CDR3 is 13 residues long. DNA of the CDR3: TGTGCCAGCAGCTTGGCCCCCGGCTACGAGCAGTACTTC. Its protein product is CASSLAPGYEQYF.

The V call is TRBV11-2, the J call TRBJ1-3; D uncertain. V was trimmed by 5 bases and J by 0 bases, leaving 11 bases between them. The CDR3 spans 15 residues. Per germline, CDR1 SGHAT and CDR2 FQNNGV. CDR3 coding DNA: TGTGCCAGCAGCCCAGGACGGACCTCTGGAAACACCATATATTTT. This gives the protein CASSPGRTSGNTIYF.

The genes are TRBV6-6 and TRBJ2-7; 10 bases fit TRBD1. This CDR3 is 15 amino acids long. Unmatched junction bases numbered 8, after V lost 5 bases and J lost 4 bases. Germline V gene data show CDR1 as MNHNY and CDR2 as SVGAGI (reference sequence). The CDR3 is CASSPQTGGRYEQYF. The DNA of the CDR3 is TGTGCCAGCAGTCCCCAGACAGGGGGCAGATACGAGCAGTACTTC.

This clone was seen only a few times. The gene calls are TRBV7-9 and TRBJ2-7; 10 nucleotides match TRBD2. There are 15 residues in the CDR3. The germline V gene encodes CDR1 SEHNR and CDR2 FQNEAQ (reference sequence). Trimming cost V 5 bases and J 3 bases; bases outside gene matches: 7. CDR3 sequence: CASSHPLAGYYEQYF. The CDR3 region has the DNA TGTGCCAGCAGCCACCCACTAGCGGGATACTACGAGCAGTACTTC.

The chain combines TRBV29-1 with TRBJ1-1, with D uncertain. Trimming left V 3 bases short and J 10 bases short, with 15 bases between. Germline V CDR1 and CDR2: SQVTM, ANQGSEA. The CDR3 consists of 12 residues. This chain's CDR3 is CSVEGAIWGAFF. As DNA, the CDR3 is TGCAGCGTTGAGGGCGCTATTTGGGGAGCTTTCTTT.

The J gene is TRBJ2-3, the V gene TRBV7-6, with TRBD1 as a possible D gene (5 bases). Germline CDR1 is SGHVS and CDR2 is FNYEAQ. The CDR3 sequence is 15 residues long. V shed 5 bases and J shed 4 bases, with 16 bases lying between them. The CDR3 DNA sequence: TGTGCCAGCAGCCTTCGAGTGGACATCTCAGATACGCAGTATTTT. Amino acid sequence: CASSLRVDISDTQYF. The full variable domain, in which reference TRBV7-6 and TRBJ2-3 provide the parts outside the CDR3, is GAGVSQSPRYKVTKRGQDVALRCDPISGHVSLYWYRQALGQGPEFLTYFNYEAQQDKSGLPNDRFSAERPEGSISTLTIQRTEQRDSAMYRCASSLRVDISDTQYFGPGTRLTVL.

This chain joins TRBV2 and TRBJ1-5; tentatively, D is TRBD1 (5 bases). Germline values: CDR1 SNHLY, CDR2 FYNNEI. The CDR3 covers 14 residues. V was trimmed by 4 bases and J by 3 bases, leaving 10 bases between them. This chain's CDR3 is CASSAGLVNQPQHF. DNA of the CDR3: TGTGCCAGCAGTGCGGGGCTGGTCAATCAGCCCCAGCATTTT.

V gene TRBV7-6 combines with J gene TRBJ2-7; weak D call: TRBD2 (5 bases). This CDR3 comprises 14 residues. Germline CDR1 is SGHVS and CDR2 is FNYEAQ. Trimming left V 3 bases short and J 2 bases short, with 11 bases between. This CDR3 is CASSLMDGAYEQYF. CDR3 bases: TGTGCCAGCAGCTTGATGGACGGGGCCTACGAGCAGTACTTC.

This clone is deemed medium-sized. This sequence joins TRBV5-1 and TRBJ2-7; no definite D call. The CDR3 spans 13 residues. Trimming removed 4 bases from V and 5 bases from J, with 13 bases in between. Germline CDR1 and CDR2: SGHRS and YFSETQ. CDR3 protein: CASSLVGSHEQYF. The CDR3 DNA sequence: TGCGCCAGCAGCCTTGTTGGGTCCCACGAGCAGTACTTC.

This sequence joins TRBV5-5 and TRBJ1-3; D gene unclear. The CDR3 consists of 13 residues. Per germline, CDR1 SGHKS and CDR2 YYEKEE (reference sequence). V was trimmed by 1 base and J by 2 bases, leaving 4 bases between them. The chain's CDR3 is CASSLNTGNTIYF. The DNA of the CDR3 is TGTGCCAGCAGCTTGAACACTGGAAACACCATATATTTT.

This clone has a handful of counts. The chain carries TRBV2 and TRBJ1-5, with 7 bases identical to TRBD1. The CDR3 covers 14 residues. CDR1 is SNHLY and CDR2 is FYNNEI in the germline V gene. Trimming cost V 7 bases and J 2 bases; bases outside gene matches: 5. CDR3 region: CASNRGGGNQPQHF. The DNA for the CDR3 is TGTGCCAGCAATCGAGGGGGCGGCAATCAGCCCCAGCATTTT.

The rearrangement uses TRBV5-1 and TRBJ2-1; TRBD2 matches 8 bases. The CDR3 covers 16 residues. V shed 4 bases and J 0 bases; nucleotides not matched to a gene: 6. Germline V lookup: CDR1 SGHRS, CDR2 YFSETQ. This CDR3 is CASSPGGRSSYNEQFF. CDR3 nucleotides: TGCGCCAGCAGCCCGGGAGGGAGGAGCTCCTACAATGAGCAGTTCTTC.